Presented here are 16 T cell receptor beta chains from one specimen sequenced in a study of molecular identifiers for immune sequencing clone quantification. Using its own MiXCR run on the PCR reads, TCRdb lists one record per CDR3 protein. The profile shows about 640,000 distinct CDR3 sequences, roughly 21% of them singletons. The material sequenced was naive CD8+ T cells from blood, with Jurkat cell RNA spiked in. This sample's subset: FACS-sorted CD8+CD4-CCR7+CD45RA+ naive T cells. These receptors were collected from a human donor in good health. Some libraries in this study had Jurkat cell RNA spiked in.

A note on this clonotype: A read error is possible here, since a much larger clone lies one base away. V usage is TRBV6-5 and J usage is TRBJ2-2; no firm D call. Trimming removed 0 bases at V and 0 bases at J, with 11 bases between. In germline, CDR1 is MNHEY, CDR2 SVGAGI. This CDR3 is built from 17 residues. DNA of the CDR3: TGTGCCAGCAGTTACTCGAGACGTAGGGCGAACACCGGGGAGCTGTTTTTT. This sequence encodes CASSYSRRRANTGELFF.

This clonotype was counted between two and nine times. This clone may be a read error of a much larger clone one base away. This sequence joins TRBV2 and TRBJ1-6, with TRBD1 matching over 9 bases. This CDR3 comprises 13 residues. CDR1 SNHLY and CDR2 FYNNEI come from the germline V gene. As DNA, the CDR3 is TGTGCCAGCACAGGACAGGGGAATTCACCCCCCCACTTT. This codes for CASTGQGNSPPHF.

This clonotype was detected ten times or more. The chain carries TRBV11-2 and TRBJ2-6; D unresolved. Germline V gives CDR1 SGHAT, CDR2 FQNNGV. The CDR3 loop spans 13 amino acids. Trimming left V 0 bases short and J 4 bases short, with 1 base between. The DNA of the CDR3 is TGTGCCAGCAGCTTAGACGGGGCCAACGTCCTGACTTTC. It is translated as CASSLDGANVLTF.

The CDR3 DNA sequence: TGTGCCAAAATGACAGGGGAAAACTATGGCTACACCTTC. Translated, it gives CAKMTGENYGYTF. The chain joins TRBV21-1 to TRBJ1-2; TRBD1 reflects the table's D call only, with no check against the DNA. TRBV21-1 is a pseudogene segment. There are 13 residues in the CDR3.

This clonotype appeared many times. The chain carries TRBV5-6 and TRBJ2-3, with D perhaps matching TRBD2 (7 bases). The CDR3 extends over 15 amino acids. The V gene lost 5 bases and the J gene lost 4 bases, with 17 bases spanning the gap. Germline-derived CDR1 and CDR2 are SGHDT and YYEEEE. CDR3 bases: TGTGCCAGCAGATGGAGGGGGGGCGGTCCAGATACGCAGTATTTT. This codes for CASRWRGGGPDTQYF.

This clonotype turned up a few times. The chain carries TRBV6-2 or TRBV6-3 and TRBJ2-5; no definite D call. The germline V gene has CDR1 MNHEY and CDR2 SVGEGT. The CDR3 has 11 amino acids. Trimming left V 6 bases short and J 5 bases short, with 7 bases between. The chain's CDR3 is CASRQSETQYF. CDR3 DNA: TGTGCCAGCAGACAGTCGGAGACCCAGTACTTC.

The chain joins TRBV3-1 to TRBJ2-1; the D call may be TRBD1 or TRBD2 (5 bases each). Germline loops: CDR1 LGHDT, CDR2 YNNKEL (reference sequence). Trimming removed 4 bases from V and 4 bases from J, with 14 bases in between. The CDR3 contains 15 residues. CDR3 nucleotides: TGTGCCAGCAGCCGGGACCGGGACCCATACAATGAGCAGTTCTTC. Translating it yields CASSRDRDPYNEQFF.

This clonotype was detected many times. J is TRBJ2-6 and V is TRBV7-9, with 7 bases that match TRBD2. The CDR3 sequence is 18 residues long. The J segment lost 4 bases and the V segment lost 2 bases, leaving 11 bases of the junction unmatched. In germline, CDR1 is SEHNR, CDR2 FQNEAQ (reference sequence). CDR3 in amino acids: CASSLTLAGVSGANVLTF. CDR3 nucleotides: TGTGCCAGCAGCTTAACCCTGGCGGGGGTCTCAGGGGCCAACGTCCTGACTTTC.

In the case of this clonotype: Relative to the germline gene, one junction end is altered; a read error may explain this. This chain links TRBV20-1 with TRBJ1-5; no firm D call. The germline V gene has CDR1 DFQATT and CDR2 SNEGSKA (reference sequence). CDR3 length: 13 amino acids. The CDR3 loop is CSATKHSSQPQHF. Written as DNA, the CDR3 is TGCAGTGCGACCAAGCATAGCAGTCAGCCCCAGCATTTT.

This clonotype came up many times. The junction shows a germline mismatch at one end, possibly a read error. In nucleotides, the CDR3 is TGTGCCATCACCCCCGGGGTTCGGGAACCCACCTTC. This codes for CAITPGVREPTF. This chain joins TRBV10-3 and TRBJ2-1, with D possibly TRBD2 on 5 matching bases. The CDR3 loop spans 12 amino acids. Per the germline V gene, CDR1 is ENHRY and CDR2 is SYGVKD.

This clonotype was recorded many times. The genes are TRBV7-2 and TRBJ2-1, with 10 bases identical to TRBD2. The CDR3 runs to 16 residues. J lost 6 bases, V lost 1 base, and 6 bases had no gene match. Germline CDR1 is SGHTA and CDR2 is FQGNSA. For the CDR3, the DNA is TGTGCCAGCAGCTTAGGAGCGGGGGGGCTACTCAATGAGCAGTTCTTC. Its translation: CASSLGAGGLLNEQFF.

Many counts were recorded for this clonotype. This chain uses TRBV5-1 with TRBJ2-7; 12 positions agree with TRBD2. V was pared by 3 bases and J by 4 bases, with 8 bases of the junction left unmatched. In germline, CDR1 is SGHRS, CDR2 YFSETQ. The CDR3 length is 16 residues. DNA for the CDR3: TGCGCCAGCAGCTCCCTAGCGGGAGGGACGGAGTACGAGCAGTACTTC. This sequence encodes CASSSLAGGTEYEQYF.

This clonotype has a handful of counts. The V call is TRBV5-1, the J call TRBJ2-3, with D tentatively TRBD2 (6 bases). From germline, CDR1 is SGHRS and CDR2 YFSETQ. The CDR3 has 16 residues. Trimming left V 5 bases short and J 6 bases short, with 22 bases between. The CDR3: CASRGTPYPEGDTQYF. CDR3 bases: TGCGCCAGCAGAGGGACTCCGTATCCAGAGGGCGATACGCAGTATTTT.

This clonotype showed up many times. J is TRBJ2-1 and V is TRBV9; 9 bases match TRBD2. CDR1 and CDR2 from the germline V gene are SGDLS and YYNGEE. The CDR3 spans 15 residues. After removal of 4 bases from V and 4 bases from J, the junction contained 6 bases not matched to a gene. The CDR3 nucleotides are TGTGCCAGCAGCTCTAGCGGGACAGATTACAATGAGCAGTTCTTC. Translated, it gives CASSSSGTDYNEQFF.

DNA of the CDR3: TGTGCCAGCAGTTTGTCCGATGAGCAGTTCTTC. Protein product: CASSLSDEQFF. The V gene is TRBV28, the J gene TRBJ2-1; D uncertain. V lost 3 bases and J 8 bases, leaving 5 bases between the germline ends. CDR3 length: 11 amino acids. Per germline, CDR1 MDHEN and CDR2 SYDVKM.

This clonotype occurred many times. DNA of the CDR3: TGTGCCAGCAGCCGCCCCGTCGGGACACGAGGGTACGAGCAGTACTTC. It is translated as CASSRPVGTRGYEQYF. The genes are TRBV11-2 and TRBJ2-7; D might be TRBD1 (6 bases). V dropped 5 bases and J dropped 4 bases, with 21 bases sitting between them. CDR1 SGHAT and CDR2 FQNNGV come from the germline V gene. There are 16 residues in the CDR3.